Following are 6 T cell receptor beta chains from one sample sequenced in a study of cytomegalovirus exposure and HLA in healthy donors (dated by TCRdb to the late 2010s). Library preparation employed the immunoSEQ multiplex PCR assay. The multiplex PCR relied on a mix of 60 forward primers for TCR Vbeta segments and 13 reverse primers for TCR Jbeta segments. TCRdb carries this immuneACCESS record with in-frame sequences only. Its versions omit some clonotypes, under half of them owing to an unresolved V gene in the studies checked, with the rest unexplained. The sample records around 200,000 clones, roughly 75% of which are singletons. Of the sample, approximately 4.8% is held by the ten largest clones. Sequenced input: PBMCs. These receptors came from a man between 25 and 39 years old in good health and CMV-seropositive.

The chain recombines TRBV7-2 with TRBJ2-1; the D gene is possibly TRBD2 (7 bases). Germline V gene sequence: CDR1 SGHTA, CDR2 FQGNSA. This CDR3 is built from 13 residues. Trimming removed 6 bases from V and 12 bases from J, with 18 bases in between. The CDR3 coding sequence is TGTGCCAGCAGGGGGGGGCACCCCAAGGGGCAGTTCTTC. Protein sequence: CASRGGHPKGQFF.

The CDR3 DNA reads as TGTGCCAGCAGCTTAAGGGCTAGCGGAGGAGATACGCAGTATTTT. Amino acids: CASSLRASGGDTQYF. The rearrangement uses TRBV7-2 and TRBJ2-3; 7 bases map to TRBD2. With 2 bases clipped from V and 5 bases from J, the junction kept 7 bases outside the gene matches. There are 15 residues in the CDR3. Germline V gives CDR1 SGHTA, CDR2 FQGNSA.

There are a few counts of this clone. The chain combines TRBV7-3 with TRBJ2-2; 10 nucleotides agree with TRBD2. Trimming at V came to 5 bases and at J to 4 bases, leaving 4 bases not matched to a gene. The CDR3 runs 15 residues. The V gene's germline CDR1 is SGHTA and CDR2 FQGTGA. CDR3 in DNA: TGTGCCAGCAGCCCGATAGCGGGGGGCACCGGGGAGCTGTTTTTT. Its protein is CASSPIAGGTGELFF. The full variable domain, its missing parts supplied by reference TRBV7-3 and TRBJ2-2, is GAGVSQTPSNKVTEKGKYVELRCDPISGHTALYWYRQSLGQGPEFLIYFQGTGAADDSGLPNDRFFAVRPEGSVSTLKIQRTERGDSAVYLCASSPIAGGTGELFFGEGSRLTVL.

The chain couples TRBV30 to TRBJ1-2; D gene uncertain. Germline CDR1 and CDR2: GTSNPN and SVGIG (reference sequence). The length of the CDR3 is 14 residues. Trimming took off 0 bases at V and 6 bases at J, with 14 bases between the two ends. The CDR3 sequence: CAWSVNSGSHGYTF. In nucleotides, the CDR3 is TGTGCCTGGAGTGTTAATTCGGGTTCCCATGGCTACACCTTC.

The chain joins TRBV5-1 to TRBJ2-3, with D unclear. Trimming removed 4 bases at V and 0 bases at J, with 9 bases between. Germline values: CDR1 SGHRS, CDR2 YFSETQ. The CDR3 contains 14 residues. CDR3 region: CASSTQMSTDTQYF. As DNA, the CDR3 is TGCGCCAGCAGCACCCAGATGAGCACAGATACGCAGTATTTT.

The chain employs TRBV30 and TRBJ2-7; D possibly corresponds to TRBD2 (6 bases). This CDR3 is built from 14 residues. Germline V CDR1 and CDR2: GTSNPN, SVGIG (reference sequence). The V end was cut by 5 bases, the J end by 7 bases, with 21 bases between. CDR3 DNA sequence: TGTGCCTGGTCACCGGGACTGTTAACCGGGGAGCAGTACTTC. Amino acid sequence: CAWSPGLLTGEQYF.